This T cell receptor (beta chain) came from a study of blood T cell repertoires in COVID-19. Overall study context: Sources were T cells, B-cell-depleted T cells, or PBMCs; the material itself was cDNA or gDNA.

The CDR3 has 15 residues. Germline CDR1 SEHNR, CDR2 FQNEAQ (reference sequence). The V gene end was trimmed by 2 bases and the J gene end by 6 bases; junction bases not matched to a gene: 4. Some clones are missing from TCRdb's copy, which holds only in-frame ones; the method was immunoSEQ multiplex PCR. The sample has 200,000 or so clones, about four fifths seen once; the top ten hold 7.5%. The TCR sequence derives from a man aged 35-49 years who had recovered from COVID-19. Sequenced: PBMCs or T cells enriched from blood (not recorded which). This rearrangement joins TRBV7-9 to TRBJ2-1, with 10 bases aligning to TRBD1. The CDR3 spells CASSLPGQGFNEQFF. The CDR3 DNA is TGTGCCAGCAGCTTACCGGGACAGGGGTTCAATGAGCAGTTCTTC.